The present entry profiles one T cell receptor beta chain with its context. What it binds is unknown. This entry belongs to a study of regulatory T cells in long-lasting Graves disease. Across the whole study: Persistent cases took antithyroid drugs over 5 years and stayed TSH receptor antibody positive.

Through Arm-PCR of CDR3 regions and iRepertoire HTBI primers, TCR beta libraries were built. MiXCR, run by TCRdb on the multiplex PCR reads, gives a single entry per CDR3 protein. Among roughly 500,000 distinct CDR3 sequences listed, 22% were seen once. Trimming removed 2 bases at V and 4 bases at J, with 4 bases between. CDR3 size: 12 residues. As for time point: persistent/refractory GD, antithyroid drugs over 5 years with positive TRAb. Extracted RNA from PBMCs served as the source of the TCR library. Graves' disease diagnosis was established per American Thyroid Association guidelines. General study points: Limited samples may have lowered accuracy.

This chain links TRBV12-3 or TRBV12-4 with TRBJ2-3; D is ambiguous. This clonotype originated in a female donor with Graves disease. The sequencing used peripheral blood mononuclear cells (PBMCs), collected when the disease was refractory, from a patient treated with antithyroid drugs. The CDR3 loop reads CASSLWADTQYF. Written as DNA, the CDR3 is TGTGCCAGCAGTTTATGGGCAGATACGCAGTATTTT.